The subject of this entry is one T cell receptor beta chain. The sample originates from a study of blood T cell repertoires in COVID-19. Study details: Sources were T cells, B-cell-depleted T cells, or PBMCs; the material itself was cDNA or gDNA.

Sequenced by immunoSEQ multiplex PCR; TCRdb stores in-frame clones only, minus some. The sample yields tens of thousands of clones, roughly 80% seen once. V dropped 5 bases and J dropped 1; count of bases not matched to a gene: 11. The CDR3 length is 17 residues. CDR1 is SEHNR and CDR2 is FQNEAQ in the germline V gene (reference sequence). The sequence derives from a woman in her 70s with acute or convalescent COVID-19. This rearrangement joins TRBV7-9 to TRBJ2-7; TRBD2 agrees at 10 bases. The sample comprised peripheral blood. The CDR3 spells CASSQNPTSGASYEQYF. The CDR3 nucleotides are TGTGCCAGCAGCCAGAACCCCACTAGCGGGGCTTCCTACGAGCAGTACTTC.